One sample yielded the 4 T cell receptor beta chains listed below, sequenced in a study of blood T cell repertoires in COVID-19. TCRdb keeps only in-frame clones here, not all; method: immunoSEQ multiplex PCR. The sample lists 50,000 to 75,000 clones; roughly 91% were seen once. Sequencing used peripheral blood. The receptors shown here come from a human donor in a cohort sampled during active COVID-19.

The chain combines TRBV6-5 with TRBJ2-1, with TRBD2 matching 11 bases. The ends lost 6 bases at V and 6 bases at J; junction bases unmatched: 4. The CDR3 has 14 residues. The V gene's germline CDR1 is MNHEY and CDR2 SVGAGI. This CDR3 is CASRIAGGVNEQFF. For the CDR3, the DNA is TGTGCCAGCAGAATAGCGGGAGGGGTCAATGAGCAGTTCTTC.

The chain uses TRBV2 and TRBJ2-1, with D maybe TRBD2 (5 bases). V was pared by 4 bases and J by 0 bases, with 10 bases between. Per the germline V gene, CDR1 is SNHLY and CDR2 is FYNNEI. This CDR3 spans 15 amino acids. The CDR3 DNA sequence: TGTGCCAGCAGTGGAAGCGGACGCTCCTACAATGAGCAGTTCTTC. Amino acid sequence: CASSGSGRSYNEQFF.

This clone was recorded only once. V is TRBV6-6 and J is TRBJ1-4, with D uncertain. The CDR3 covers 16 residues. Deletions cut 0 bases from V and 7 bases from J, with 15 bases between. Germline V gives CDR1 MNHNY, CDR2 SVGAGI (reference sequence). CDR3 coding DNA: TGTGCCAGCAGTTACTCAGGAGACCCTGAGGGTGAAAAACTGTTTTTT. Amino acid sequence: CASSYSGDPEGEKLFF.

The rearrangement joins TRBV3-1 (or the pseudogene TRBV3-2) to TRBJ1-6; 11 bases align to TRBD1. This CDR3 spans 16 amino acids. CDR1 LGHDT and CDR2 YNNKEL come from the germline V gene (reference sequence). V trimming: 1 base; J trimming: 6 bases; junction bases outside the gene matches: 2. The CDR3 loop reads CASSQGTGGFNSPLHF. The DNA of the CDR3 is TGTGCCAGCAGCCAAGGGACAGGGGGCTTTAATTCACCCCTCCACTTT.